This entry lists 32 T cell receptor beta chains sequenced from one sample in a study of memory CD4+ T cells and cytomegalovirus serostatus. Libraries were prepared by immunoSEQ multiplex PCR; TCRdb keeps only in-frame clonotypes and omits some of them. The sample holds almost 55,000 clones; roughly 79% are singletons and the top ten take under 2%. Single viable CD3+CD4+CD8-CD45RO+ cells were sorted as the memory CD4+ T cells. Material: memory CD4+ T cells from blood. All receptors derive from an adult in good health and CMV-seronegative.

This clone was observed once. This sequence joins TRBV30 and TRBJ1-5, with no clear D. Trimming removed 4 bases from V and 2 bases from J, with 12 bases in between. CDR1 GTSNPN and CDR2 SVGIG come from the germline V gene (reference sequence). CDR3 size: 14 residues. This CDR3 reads CAWNTVGGNQPQHF. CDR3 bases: TGTGCCTGGAATACGGTTGGGGGCAATCAGCCCCAGCATTTT.

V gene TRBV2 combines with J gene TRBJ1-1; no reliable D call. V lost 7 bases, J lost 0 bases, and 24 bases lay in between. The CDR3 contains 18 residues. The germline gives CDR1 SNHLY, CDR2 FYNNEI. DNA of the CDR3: TGTGCCAGCACCGATCCGGTAGGGCGACACTTCATGAACACTGAAGCTTTCTTT. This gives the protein CASTDPVGRHFMNTEAFF.

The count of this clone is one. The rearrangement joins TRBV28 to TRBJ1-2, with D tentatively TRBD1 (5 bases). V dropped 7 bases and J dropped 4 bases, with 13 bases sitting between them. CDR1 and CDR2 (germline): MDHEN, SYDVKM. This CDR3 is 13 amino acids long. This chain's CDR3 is CASKLGGSYGYTF. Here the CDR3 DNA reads TGTGCCAGCAAGTTGGGGGGTAGCTATGGCTACACCTTC.

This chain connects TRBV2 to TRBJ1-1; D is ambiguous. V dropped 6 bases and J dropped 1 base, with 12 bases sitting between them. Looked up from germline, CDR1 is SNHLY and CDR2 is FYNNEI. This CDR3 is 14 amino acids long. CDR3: CASSQNAGNTEAFF. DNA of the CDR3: TGTGCCAGCAGCCAAAATGCGGGGAACACTGAAGCTTTCTTT. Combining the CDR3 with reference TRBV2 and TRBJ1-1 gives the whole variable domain EPEVTQTPSHQVTQMGQEVILRCVPISNHLYFYWYRQILGQKVEFLVSFYNNEISEKSEIFDDQFSVERPDGSNFTLKIRSTKLEDSAMYFCASSQNAGNTEAFFGQGTRLTVV.

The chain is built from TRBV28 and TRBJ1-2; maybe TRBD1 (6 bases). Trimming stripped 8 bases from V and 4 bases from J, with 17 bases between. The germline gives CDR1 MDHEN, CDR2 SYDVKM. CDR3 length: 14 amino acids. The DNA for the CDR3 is TGTGCCAGCCGGGGAGGGGGAACGCTCTATGGCTACACCTTC. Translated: CASRGGGTLYGYTF.

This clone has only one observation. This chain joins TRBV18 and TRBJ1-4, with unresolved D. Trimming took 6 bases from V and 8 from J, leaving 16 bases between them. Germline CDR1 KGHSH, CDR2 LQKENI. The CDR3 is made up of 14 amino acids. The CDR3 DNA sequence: TGTGCCAGCTCGCACACGCAGACCGGCGAAAAACTGTTTTTT. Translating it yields CASSHTQTGEKLFF.

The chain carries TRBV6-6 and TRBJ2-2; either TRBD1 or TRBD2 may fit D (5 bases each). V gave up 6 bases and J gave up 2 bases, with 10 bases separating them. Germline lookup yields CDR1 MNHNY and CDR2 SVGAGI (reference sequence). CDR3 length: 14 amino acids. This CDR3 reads CASRVGANTGELFF. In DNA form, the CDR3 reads TGTGCCAGCAGAGTCGGGGCCAACACCGGGGAGCTGTTTTTT.

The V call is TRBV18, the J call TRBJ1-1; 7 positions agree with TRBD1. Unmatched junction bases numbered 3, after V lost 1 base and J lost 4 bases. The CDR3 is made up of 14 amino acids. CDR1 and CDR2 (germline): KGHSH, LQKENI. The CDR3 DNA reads TGTGCCAGCTCACCACAGGGGGCAGGCACTGAAGCTTTCTTT. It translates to CASSPQGAGTEAFF.

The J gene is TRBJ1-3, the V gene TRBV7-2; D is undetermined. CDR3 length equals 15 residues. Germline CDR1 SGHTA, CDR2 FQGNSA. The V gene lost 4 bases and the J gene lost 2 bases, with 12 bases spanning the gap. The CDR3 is CASSSFSTTGNTIYF. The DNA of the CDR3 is TGTGCCAGCAGCTCCTTTAGCACGACTGGAAACACCATATATTTT.

CDR3 in amino acids: CASSLDYNEQFF. CDR3 sequence (DNA): TGCGCCAGCAGCTTGGACTACAATGAGCAGTTCTTC. V gene TRBV5-1 combines with J gene TRBJ2-1; no clear D. The CDR3 totals 12 residues. Looked up from germline, CDR1 is SGHRS and CDR2 is YFSETQ. Trimming stripped 0 bases from V and 3 bases from J, with 1 base between.

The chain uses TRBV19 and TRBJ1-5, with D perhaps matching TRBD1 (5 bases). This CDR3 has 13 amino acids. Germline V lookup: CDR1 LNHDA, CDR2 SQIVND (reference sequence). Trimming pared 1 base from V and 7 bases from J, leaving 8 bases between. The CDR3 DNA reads TGTGCCAGTAGTATAGTCGGGGGACAGCCCCAGCATTTT. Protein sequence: CASSIVGGQPQHF.

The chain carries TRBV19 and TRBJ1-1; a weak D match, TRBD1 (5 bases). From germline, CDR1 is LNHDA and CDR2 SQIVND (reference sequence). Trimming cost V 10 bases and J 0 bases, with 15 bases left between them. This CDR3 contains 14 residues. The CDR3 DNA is TGTGCCACCCGATCGGACATCCTGAACACTGAAGCTTTCTTT. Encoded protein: CATRSDILNTEAFF. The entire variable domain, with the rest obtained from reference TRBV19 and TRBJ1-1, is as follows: DGGITQSPKYLFRKEGQNVTLSCEQNLNHDAMYWYRQDPGQGLRLIYYSQIVNDFQKGDIAEGYSVSREKKESFPLTVTSAQKNPTAFYLCATRSDILNTEAFFGQGTRLTVV.

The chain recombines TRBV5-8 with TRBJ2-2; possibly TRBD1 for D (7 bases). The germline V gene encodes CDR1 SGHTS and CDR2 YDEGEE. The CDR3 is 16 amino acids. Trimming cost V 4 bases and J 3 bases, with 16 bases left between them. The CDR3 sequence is CASSNKSGGYTGELFF. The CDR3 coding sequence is TGTGCCAGCAGCAATAAGTCAGGGGGGTACACCGGGGAGCTGTTTTTT.

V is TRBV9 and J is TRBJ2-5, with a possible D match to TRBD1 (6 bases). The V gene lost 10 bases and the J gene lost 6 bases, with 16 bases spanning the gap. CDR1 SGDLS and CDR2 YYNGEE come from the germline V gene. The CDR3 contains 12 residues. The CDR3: CASQGPAKTQYF. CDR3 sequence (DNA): TGTGCCTCACAGGGACCGGCGAAGACCCAGTACTTC.

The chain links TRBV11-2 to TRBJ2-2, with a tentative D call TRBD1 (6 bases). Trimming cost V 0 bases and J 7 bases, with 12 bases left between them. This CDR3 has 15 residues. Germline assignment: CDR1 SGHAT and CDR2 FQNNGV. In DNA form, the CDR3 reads TGTGCCAGCAGCTTAGAAACAGGGAAATACGGGGAGCTGTTTTTT. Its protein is CASSLETGKYGELFF.

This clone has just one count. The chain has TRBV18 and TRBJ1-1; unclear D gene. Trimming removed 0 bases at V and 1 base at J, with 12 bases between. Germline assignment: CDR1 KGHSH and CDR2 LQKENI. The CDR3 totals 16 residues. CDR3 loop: CASSPPAGKTNTEAFF. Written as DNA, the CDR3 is TGTGCCAGCTCACCACCGGCAGGAAAGACGAACACTGAAGCTTTCTTT.

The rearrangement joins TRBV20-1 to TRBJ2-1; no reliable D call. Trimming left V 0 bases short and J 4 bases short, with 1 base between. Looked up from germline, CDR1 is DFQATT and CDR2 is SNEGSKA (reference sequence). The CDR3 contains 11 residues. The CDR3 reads CSARDYNEQFF. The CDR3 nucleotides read TGCAGTGCTAGAGATTACAATGAGCAGTTCTTC.

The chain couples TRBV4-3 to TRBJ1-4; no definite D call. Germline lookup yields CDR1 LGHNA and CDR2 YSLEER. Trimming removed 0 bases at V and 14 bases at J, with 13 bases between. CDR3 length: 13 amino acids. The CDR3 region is CASSQDSSLPLFF. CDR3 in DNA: TGCGCCAGCAGCCAAGACAGTTCCCTTCCCCTGTTTTTT.

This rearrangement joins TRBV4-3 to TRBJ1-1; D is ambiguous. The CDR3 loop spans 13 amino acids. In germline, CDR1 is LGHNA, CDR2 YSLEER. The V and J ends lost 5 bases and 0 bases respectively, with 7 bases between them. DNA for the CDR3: TGCGCCAGCAGCGGGCGGATGAACACTGAAGCTTTCTTT. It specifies CASSGRMNTEAFF.

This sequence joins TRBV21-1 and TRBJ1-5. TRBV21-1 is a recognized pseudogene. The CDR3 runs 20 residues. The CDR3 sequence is CASSKVRGWRGSNSNQPQHF. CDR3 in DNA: TGTGCCAGCAGCAAGGTAAGAGGTTGGAGGGGGTCGAATAGCAATCAGCCCCAGCATTTT.

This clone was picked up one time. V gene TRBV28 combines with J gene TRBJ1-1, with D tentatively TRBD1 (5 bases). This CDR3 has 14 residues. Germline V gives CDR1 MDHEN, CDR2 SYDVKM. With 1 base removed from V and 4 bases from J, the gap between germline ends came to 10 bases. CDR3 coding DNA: TGTGCCAGCAGTTTATTCCCAGGGACCACTGAAGCTTTCTTT. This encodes CASSLFPGTTEAFF.

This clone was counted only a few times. This chain's CDR3 is CASSVEGGGNTIYF. CDR3 nucleotide sequence: TGTGCCAGCAGCGTAGAGGGGGGCGGAAACACCATATATTTT. The chain links TRBV9 to TRBJ1-3, with a tentative D call TRBD1 (6 bases). The CDR3 sequence is 14 residues long. Trimming pared 0 bases from V and 4 bases from J, leaving 8 bases between. From germline, CDR1 is SGDLS and CDR2 YYNGEE. Together with reference TRBV9 and TRBJ1-3, the CDR3 gives the full variable domain: DSGVTQTPKHLITATGQRVTLRCSPRSGDLSVYWYQQSLDQGLQFLIQYYNGEERAKGNILERFSAQQFPDLHSELNLSSLELGDSALYFCASSVEGGGNTIYFGEGSWLTVV.

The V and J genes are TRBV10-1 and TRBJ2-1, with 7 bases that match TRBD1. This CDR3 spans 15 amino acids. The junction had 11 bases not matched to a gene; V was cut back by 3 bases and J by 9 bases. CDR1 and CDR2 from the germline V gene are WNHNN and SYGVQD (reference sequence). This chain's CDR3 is CASSDLGGGGSEQFF. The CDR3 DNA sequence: TGCGCCAGCAGTGATCTAGGGGGCGGTGGTAGTGAGCAGTTCTTC.

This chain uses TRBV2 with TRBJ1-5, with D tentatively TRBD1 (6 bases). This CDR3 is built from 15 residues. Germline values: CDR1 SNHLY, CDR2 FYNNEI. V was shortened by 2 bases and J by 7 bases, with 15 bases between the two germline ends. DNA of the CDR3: TGTGCCAGCAGTGAACCTATGGGACAAATCCAGCCCCAGCATTTT. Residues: CASSEPMGQIQPQHF.

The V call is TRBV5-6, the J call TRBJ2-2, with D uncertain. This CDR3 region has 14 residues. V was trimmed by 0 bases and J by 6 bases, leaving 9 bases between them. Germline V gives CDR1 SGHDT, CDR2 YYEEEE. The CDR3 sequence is CASSLAKIAGELFF. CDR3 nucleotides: TGTGCCAGCAGCTTGGCGAAAATTGCCGGGGAGCTGTTTTTT.

Here the CDR3 reads CASSGRAALVDEQYF. Written as DNA, the CDR3 is TGTGCCAGCTCGGGAAGGGCGGCCCTGGTGGACGAGCAGTACTTC. The chain is built from TRBV6-5 and TRBJ2-7; weak D call: TRBD2 (5 bases). The CDR3 loop spans 15 amino acids. V dropped 8 bases and J dropped 5 bases, with 22 bases sitting between them. Germline lookup yields CDR1 MNHEY and CDR2 SVGAGI.

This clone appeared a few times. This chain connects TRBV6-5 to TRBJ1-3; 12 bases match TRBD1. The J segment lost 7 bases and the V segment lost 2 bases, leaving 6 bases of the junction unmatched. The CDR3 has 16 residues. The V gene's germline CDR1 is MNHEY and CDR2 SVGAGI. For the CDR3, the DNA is TGTGCCAGCAGTTACCGACTGGGACAGGGGGCCAACACCATATATTTT. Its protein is CASSYRLGQGANTIYF.

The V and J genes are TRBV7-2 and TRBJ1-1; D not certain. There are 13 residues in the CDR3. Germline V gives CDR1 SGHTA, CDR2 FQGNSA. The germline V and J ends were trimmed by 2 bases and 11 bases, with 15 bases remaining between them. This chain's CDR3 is CASSLMGPARAFF. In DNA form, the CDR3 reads TGTGCCAGCAGCTTAATGGGCCCGGCCAGGGCTTTCTTT. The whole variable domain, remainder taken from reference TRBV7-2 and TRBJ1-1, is GAGVSQSPSNKVTEKGKDVELRCDPISGHTALYWYRQSLGQGLEFLIYFQGNSAPDKSGLPSDRFSAERTGGSVSTLTIQRTQQEDSAVYLCASSLMGPARAFFGQGTRLTVV.

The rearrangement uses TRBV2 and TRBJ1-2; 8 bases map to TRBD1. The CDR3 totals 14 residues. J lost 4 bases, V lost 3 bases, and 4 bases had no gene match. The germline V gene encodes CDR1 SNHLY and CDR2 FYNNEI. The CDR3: CASSELRGLYGYTF. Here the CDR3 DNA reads TGTGCCAGCAGTGAGCTCAGGGGGCTCTATGGCTACACCTTC.

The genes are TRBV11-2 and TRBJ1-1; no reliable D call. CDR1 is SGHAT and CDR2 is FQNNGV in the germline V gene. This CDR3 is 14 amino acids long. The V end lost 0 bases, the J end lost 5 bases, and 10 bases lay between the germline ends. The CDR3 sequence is CASSLESSRTEAFF. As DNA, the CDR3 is TGTGCCAGCAGCTTAGAAAGTAGCAGGACTGAAGCTTTCTTT.

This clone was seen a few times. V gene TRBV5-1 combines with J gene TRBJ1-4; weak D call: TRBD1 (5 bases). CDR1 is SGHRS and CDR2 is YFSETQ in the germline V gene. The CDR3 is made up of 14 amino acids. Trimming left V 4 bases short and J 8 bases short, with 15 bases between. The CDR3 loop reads CASSVGTASEKLFF. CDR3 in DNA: TGCGCCAGCAGCGTCGGGACTGCTAGCGAAAAACTGTTTTTT.

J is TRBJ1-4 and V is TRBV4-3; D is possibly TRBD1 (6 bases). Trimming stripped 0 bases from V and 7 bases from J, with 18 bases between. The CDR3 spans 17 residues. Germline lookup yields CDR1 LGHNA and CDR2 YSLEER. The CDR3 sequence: CASSQDLPSGGGEKLFF. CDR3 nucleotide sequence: TGCGCCAGCAGCCAAGATCTTCCTTCGGGGGGCGGTGAAAAACTGTTTTTT.